This T cell receptor (beta chain) was profiled in a study of shared clonotypes between healthy human individuals. The CDR3 is 13 residues long. The germline V gene encodes CDR1 LNHDA and CDR2 SQIVND (reference sequence). The V and J ends lost 10 bases and 9 bases, in that order; junction bases with no gene match: 11. Overall study results and limits: All-four-donor shared clonotypes had higher generation probabilities than non-shared clonotypes did. Measured sharing among donors was expected to vary with sequencing depth.

The assay was immunoSEQ multiplex PCR, and TCRdb's table has in-frame clones only and misses some. The table lists 950,000 to 1,100,000 clones, roughly 70% of them singletons. Turning to this clone: Its specificity is not known.

The clonotype originates from a man aged 18 to 30 in good health. Sequencing was carried out using memory CD4+ T cells sorted from blood. Subset here: CD45RA-negative fraction. This chain links TRBV19 with TRBJ1-5, with 8 bases aligning to TRBD1. The CDR3 sequence: CATLNRGEMPQHF. The CDR3 bases are TGTGCCACCCTTAACAGGGGGGAGATGCCCCAGCATTTT.